This T cell receptor (beta chain) was retrieved from a study of graft-versus-host responses after intestinal transplantation. Study information: Each recipient received anti-thymocyte globulin induction, then tacrolimus and steroids for 3 to 4 years.

Notes on the study in general: Peak circulating GvH clone levels tracked with early post-transplant HvG declines.

On this clone: As yet, its antigen is unknown.

V lost 0 bases to trimming and J lost 4 bases, with 20 bases between them. The germline CDR1 and CDR2 sequences are SGHRS and YFSETQ. The CDR3 spans 18 residues. Sequencing used immunoSEQ multiplex PCR; TCRdb keeps in-frame clones, though not all of them. Of 99,000 or so clones in the sample, around 86% were seen once. The TCR originated in a human patient who received an intestinal transplant, so some T cells may come from the graft donor. The starting material was PBMCs, obtained 255 days after intestinal transplant. This chain joins TRBV5-1 and TRBJ2-1; D gene uncertain. Here the CDR3 reads CASSLDPPSLPWYNEQFF. CDR3 DNA: TGCGCCAGCAGCTTGGATCCCCCCAGCCTCCCGTGGTACAATGAGCAGTTCTTC. Complete variable domain (other parts from reference TRBV5-1 and TRBJ2-1): KAGVTQTPRYLIKTRGQQVTLSCSPISGHRSVSWYQQTPGQGLQFLFEYFSETQRNKGNFPGRFSGRQFSNSRSEMNVSTLELGDSALYLCASSLDPPSLPWYNEQFFGPGTRLTVL.